These 6 T cell receptor beta chains share one sample of origin, sequenced in a study of T cell repertoires in cytomegalovirus infection. TCRdb ran MiXCR on the reads and lists one entry per CDR3 protein. The repertoire consists of about 570,000 distinct CDR3 sequences, with about 40% occurring once and the leading ten covering roughly 50%. Their specific antigens are unknown. The sequenced sample was cultured PBMCs, obtained from culture after CMV antigen stimulation. The receptors were sampled from a human donor in good health (CMV status not recorded). Some clones in this sample may be carry-over from other donors' samples.

In this sample, this clonotype turned up many times. The genes are TRBV7-2 and TRBJ1-5, with D possibly matching TRBD1 (5 bases). The CDR3 is 17 amino acids. The germline V gene has CDR1 SGHTA and CDR2 FQGNSA. Trimming stripped 4 bases from V and 2 bases from J, with 18 bases between. CDR3 in amino acids: CASSWGGGTGGNQPQHF. Here the CDR3 DNA reads TGTGCCAGCAGCTGGGGCGGGGGGACCGGGGGCAATCAGCCCCAGCATTTT.

This clonotype has a handful of counts. The chain uses TRBV7-7 and TRBJ2-5; maybe TRBD1 (7 bases). This CDR3 is built from 17 residues. V shed 5 bases and J shed 2 bases, with 21 bases lying between them. Germline V CDR1 and CDR2: SSHAT, FNYEAQ (reference sequence). CDR3 sequence reads: CASSLLVGQGGQETQYF. The CDR3 DNA reads TGTGCCAGCAGCCTCTTGGTGGGCCAGGGGGGACAAGAGACCCAGTACTTC.

This clonotype was observed a few times. In this CDR3 the conserved last residue, phenylalanine or tryptophan, is missing, so a read error is likely. The DNA is left out, because the CDR3 cannot be placed on it with certainty; the CDR3 is given as TCRdb lists it. The chain's CDR3 is CASSTELLAHTL. V usage is TRBV7-8 and J usage is TRBJ2-5; TRBD2, the D gene given by the table, was not confirmed from the DNA. The CDR3 is made up of 12 amino acids, end residues included. In germline, CDR1 is SGHVS, CDR2 FQNEAQ.

CDR3 coding DNA: TGCGCCAGCAGCTTGAAAGCGGGAGGCTACAATACGCAGTTCTTC. Translation: CASSLKAGGYNTQFF. The rearrangement joins TRBV5-1 to TRBJ2-1; 9 positions agree with TRBD2. The trim removed 1 base at V and 12 bases at J, leaving 11 bases unmatched. The germline V gene encodes CDR1 SGHRS and CDR2 YFSETQ. The CDR3 covers 15 residues. Drawing the rest from reference TRBV5-1 and TRBJ2-1, the complete variable domain is KAGVTQTPRYLIKTRGQQVTLSCSPISGHRSVSWYQQTPGQGLQFLFEYFSETQRNKGNFPGRFSGRQFSNSRSEMNVSTLELGDSALYLCASSLKAGGYNTQFFGPGTRLTVL.

This clonotype was counted only a few times. The gene calls are TRBV6-6 and TRBJ2-7; D not certain. Looked up from germline, CDR1 is MNHNY and CDR2 is SVGAGI (reference sequence). This CDR3 is built from 13 residues. V gave up 6 bases and J gave up 3 bases, with 12 bases separating them. The CDR3 nucleotides read TGTGCCAGCAGCACCGTGCGGAACTACGAGCAGTACTTC. Translating it yields CASSTVRNYEQYF.

This clonotype was detected only a few times. The chain carries TRBV7-2 and TRBJ2-7, with D possibly TRBD1 on 5 matching bases. V lost 1 base, J lost 13 bases, and 14 bases lay in between. Germline V gene data show CDR1 as SGHTA and CDR2 as FQGNSA. The CDR3 is 12 residues long. For the CDR3, the DNA is TGTGCCAGCAGCTTAGTGGGCAGGGTGGTATACTTC. Amino acid sequence: CASSLVGRVVYF.